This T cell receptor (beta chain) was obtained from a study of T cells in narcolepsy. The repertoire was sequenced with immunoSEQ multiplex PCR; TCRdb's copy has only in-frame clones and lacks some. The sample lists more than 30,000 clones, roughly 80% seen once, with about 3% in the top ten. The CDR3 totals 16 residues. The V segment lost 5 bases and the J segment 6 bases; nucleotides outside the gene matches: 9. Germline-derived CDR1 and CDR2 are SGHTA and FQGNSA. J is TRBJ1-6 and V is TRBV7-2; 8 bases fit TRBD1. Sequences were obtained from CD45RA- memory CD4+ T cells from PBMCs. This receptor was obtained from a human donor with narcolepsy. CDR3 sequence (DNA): TGTGCCAGCAGCAGCAGGGGGCCGGGGGCTAATTCACCCCTCCACTTT. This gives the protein CASSSRGPGANSPLHF.